The T cell receptor beta chain under discussion was sequenced for a study of T cell responses to AZD1222 COVID-19 vaccine. V was pared by 4 bases and J by 7 bases, with 10 bases of the junction left unmatched. CDR1 and CDR2 from the germline V gene are SNHLY and FYNNEI. The CDR3 length is 15 residues. TCRdb's table, derived via immunoSEQ multiplex PCR, lists solely in-frame clones and lacks some. Seen here are about 140,000 clones, approximately 88% observed once, and the top ten hold roughly 4.3%. Study-wide points: Females outnumbered males among donors, who were mostly white British; clonal diversity was possibly underestimated.

On this clone: Its specificity is not known.

The rearrangement uses TRBV2 and TRBJ2-3; TRBD2 matches at 8 bases. The sequence derives from an adult in good health. The sample in question was peripheral blood, obtained on day 0 of AZD1222 vaccination. As DNA, the CDR3 is TGTGCCAGCAGTGGACTAGCCGGGAGGGGACATACGCAGTATTTT. Amino acids: CASSGLAGRGHTQYF.